This T cell receptor (beta chain) is from a study of blood T cell repertoires in COVID-19. The ends were cut back, 0 bases at V and 6 bases at J, with 12 bases in the middle. CDR1 and CDR2 (germline): MNHEY, SMNVEV (reference sequence). The CDR3 is 14 residues long. The method was immunoSEQ multiplex PCR; TCRdb's version includes in-frame clones alone and lacks a portion of them. In the table there are 110,000 to 150,000 clones, approximately 86% of which are singletons. This clone has only a few counts. The V call is TRBV27, the J call TRBJ2-7, with D possibly matching TRBD2 (5 bases). The receptor was isolated from a human donor in a cohort sampled during active COVID-19. Sequenced: peripheral blood. The CDR3, as DNA: TGTGCCAGCAGTTTATCGAGGACTCCCCTCGAGCAGTACTTC. As protein: CASSLSRTPLEQYF.